One sample yielded the 16 T cell receptor beta chains listed below, sequenced in a study of shared clonotypes between healthy human individuals. It was CD45RO-negative cells, positively selected for CCR7, that made up naive CD8 cells, with terminally differentiated effector memory CD45RA+ cells excluded. Method: immunoSEQ multiplex PCR; TCRdb's copy keeps in-frame clones and lacks some. This table has roughly 810,000 clones, 95% to 97% appearing once. Material for sequencing was naive CD8+ T cells sorted from blood. The receptors shown here come from a man aged 25-40 years in good health.

This chain joins TRBV18 and TRBJ1-5, with unresolved D. The CDR3 totals 16 residues. Trimming removed 6 bases from V and 7 bases from J, with 22 bases in between. CDR1 and CDR2 (germline): KGHSH, LQKENI. CDR3 coding DNA: TGTGCCAGCTCCTCTATCGGGAACCTCCAGGACCAGCCCCAGCATTTT. Amino acids: CASSSIGNLQDQPQHF.

The J gene is TRBJ2-7, the V gene TRBV27, with 11 bases identical to TRBD1. This CDR3 is 13 amino acids long. J gave up 5 bases and V 4 bases, and 1 base lay outside the gene matches. Germline V gene sequence: CDR1 MNHEY, CDR2 SMNVEV (reference sequence). CDR3 region: CASSSGQGDEQYF. In DNA, the CDR3 is TGTGCCAGCAGTTCGGGACAGGGGGACGAGCAGTACTTC.

The V gene is TRBV19, the J gene TRBJ1-4; the match to TRBD1 covers 7 bases. CDR3 size: 15 residues. V shed 5 bases, J shed 3 bases, and the junction held 6 bases outside the gene matches. In germline, CDR1 is LNHDA, CDR2 SQIVND (reference sequence). The CDR3 sequence: CASSDSQGSNEKLFF. CDR3 in DNA: TGTGCCAGTAGTGATTCACAGGGGTCTAATGAAAAACTGTTTTTT.

This chain uses TRBV29-1 with TRBJ2-2; 7 bases align to TRBD1. This CDR3 contains 15 residues. V lost 4 bases to trimming and J lost 4 bases; unmatched junction nucleotides: 9. Per germline, CDR1 SQVTM and CDR2 ANQGSEA. CDR3 DNA sequence: TGCAGCGTTGGAGGGGGCGCCGGTATCACCGGGGAGCTGTTTTTT. Protein product: CSVGGGAGITGELFF.

The chain has TRBV15 and TRBJ2-2; TRBD2 might be the D (5 bases). The V gene lost 5 bases and the J gene lost 1 base, with 14 bases spanning the gap. Germline V CDR1 and CDR2: LNHNV, YYDKDF (reference sequence). The length of the CDR3 is 16 residues. This CDR3 reads CATSGFPGLNTGELFF. The CDR3 DNA is TGTGCCACCAGCGGATTTCCGGGATTGAACACCGGGGAGCTGTTTTTT.

The gene calls are TRBV28 and TRBJ1-2, with TRBD1 matching over 12 bases. V trimming: 5 bases; J trimming: 7 bases; junction bases outside the gene matches: 11. Germline V lookup: CDR1 MDHEN, CDR2 SYDVKM. The CDR3 contains 16 residues. CDR3 in amino acids: CASSPRDRGPWSGYTF. The CDR3 DNA reads as TGTGCCAGCAGTCCCCGGGACAGGGGGCCCTGGTCTGGCTACACCTTC.

The chain couples TRBV7-6 to TRBJ2-1, with a possible D match to TRBD2 (5 bases). V was clipped by 5 bases and J by 4 bases, with 9 bases between them. This CDR3 contains 13 residues. Germline CDR1 SGHVS, CDR2 FNYEAQ. DNA for the CDR3: TGTGCCAGCAGCGCTACGGGGTACAATGAGCAGTTCTTC. This encodes CASSATGYNEQFF.

This clone has only one observation. V is TRBV27 and J is TRBJ2-3; D might be TRBD2 (5 bases). The length of the CDR3 is 18 residues. Germline V CDR1 and CDR2: MNHEY, SMNVEV (reference sequence). V lost 6 bases, J lost 0 bases, and 22 bases lay in between. The CDR3 sequence: CASRVWERAIPSTDTQYF. In nucleotides, the CDR3 is TGTGCCAGCAGGGTATGGGAGAGGGCGATTCCTAGCACAGATACGCAGTATTTT.

As DNA, the CDR3 is TGCGCCAGCAGCTGGGGTCTGGGACGCAGGGACATTCAGTACTTC. As protein: CASSWGLGRRDIQYF. The gene calls are TRBV5-1 and TRBJ2-4; D is perhaps TRBD1 or TRBD2 (5 bases each). V dropped 3 bases and J dropped 8 bases, with 18 bases sitting between them. In germline, CDR1 is SGHRS, CDR2 YFSETQ. This CDR3 comprises 15 residues.

The rearrangement joins TRBV15 to TRBJ1-2; TRBD1 matches 7 bases. V lost 8 bases and J lost 1; bases outside the gene matches: 4. The CDR3 sequence is 13 residues long. CDR1 and CDR2 from the germline V gene are LNHNV and YYDKDF (reference sequence). The CDR3 loop is CATGQGDNYGYTF. The CDR3 coding sequence is TGTGCCACCGGGCAGGGGGATAACTATGGCTACACCTTC.

The chain recombines TRBV2 with TRBJ2-7; 9 bases fit TRBD2. Per germline, CDR1 SNHLY and CDR2 FYNNEI. The CDR3 extends over 15 amino acids. The J segment lost 0 bases and the V segment lost 4 bases, leaving 4 bases of the junction unmatched. In DNA, the CDR3 is TGTGCCAGCAGTGTTAAGCGGGAGGCCTCCTACGAGCAGTACTTC. It yields the protein CASSVKREASYEQYF.

The genes are TRBV7-9 and TRBJ2-7; TRBD2 might be the D (6 bases). Germline CDR1 reads SEHNR; CDR2 reads FQNEAQ (reference sequence). Trimming stripped 0 bases from V and 6 bases from J, with 9 bases between. The CDR3 runs to 13 residues. The CDR3 nucleotides read TGTGCCAGCAGCTTAGCGCTGGGGGGCGAGCAGTACTTC. It yields the protein CASSLALGGEQYF.

V is TRBV4-1 and J is TRBJ2-1; 9 bases are shared with TRBD1. This CDR3 comprises 15 residues. The V segment lost 2 bases and the J segment 3 bases; nucleotides outside the gene matches: 2. From germline, CDR1 is MGHRA and CDR2 YSYEKL. The CDR3 sequence: CASSQPGQGYNEQFF. The CDR3 DNA reads TGCGCCAGCAGCCAACCGGGACAGGGCTACAATGAGCAGTTCTTC.

This chain uses TRBV28 with TRBJ1-5; D might be TRBD1 (5 bases). The germline V gene has CDR1 MDHEN and CDR2 SYDVKM. The CDR3 spans 15 residues. Trimming removed 7 bases at V and 0 bases at J, with 13 bases between. CDR3 protein: CASTGTEYSNQPQHF. CDR3 nucleotides: TGTGCCAGCACGGGGACGGAATATAGCAATCAGCCCCAGCATTTT.

The J gene is TRBJ2-7, the V gene TRBV7-9, with 13 nucleotides matching TRBD2. The J segment lost 5 bases and the V segment lost 3 bases, leaving 7 bases of the junction unmatched. Per germline, CDR1 SEHNR and CDR2 FQNEAQ (reference sequence). This CDR3 region has 16 residues. In DNA, the CDR3 is TGTGCCAGCAGCTTTGGGACTAGCGGGACTGGAGACGAGCAGTACTTC. Its translation is CASSFGTSGTGDEQYF.

Worth noting for this clone: Other DNA sequences in this sample translate to the same CDR3. The chain couples TRBV5-1 to TRBJ2-5; D gene ambiguous. The CDR3 runs to 14 residues. The V gene lost 0 bases and the J gene lost 0 bases, with 6 bases spanning the gap. The germline CDR1 and CDR2 sequences are SGHRS and YFSETQ. The CDR3 protein is CASSLVQNQETQYF. The CDR3 DNA reads TGCGCCAGCAGCTTGGTACAGAACCAAGAGACCCAGTACTTC.